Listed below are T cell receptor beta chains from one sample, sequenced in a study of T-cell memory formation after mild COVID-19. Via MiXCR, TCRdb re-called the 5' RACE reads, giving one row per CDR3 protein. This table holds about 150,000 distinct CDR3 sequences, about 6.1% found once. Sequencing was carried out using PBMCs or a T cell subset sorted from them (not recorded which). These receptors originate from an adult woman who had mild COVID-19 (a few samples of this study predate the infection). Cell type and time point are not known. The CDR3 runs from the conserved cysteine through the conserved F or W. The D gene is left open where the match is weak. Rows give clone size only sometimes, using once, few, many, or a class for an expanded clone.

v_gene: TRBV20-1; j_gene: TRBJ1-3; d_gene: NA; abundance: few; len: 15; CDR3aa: CSARDIDRSGNTIYF; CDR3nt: TGCAGTGCTAGAGACATCGACAGGTCTGGAAACACCATATATTTT
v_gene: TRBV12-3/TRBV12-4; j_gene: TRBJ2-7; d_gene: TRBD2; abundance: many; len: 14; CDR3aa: CASSLGGLDYEQYF; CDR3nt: TGTGCCAGCAGTTTGGGAGGGCTGGACTACGAGCAGTACTTC
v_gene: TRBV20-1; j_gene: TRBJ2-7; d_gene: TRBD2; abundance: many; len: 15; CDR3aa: CSARDRLAGAVEQYF; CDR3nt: TGCAGTGCTAGAGATCGACTAGCGGGTGCCGTCGAGCAGTACTTC
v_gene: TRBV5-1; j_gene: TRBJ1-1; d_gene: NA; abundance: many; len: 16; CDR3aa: CASSLDPGRLNTEAFF; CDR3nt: TGCGCCAGCAGCTTGGACCCTGGGAGACTGAACACTGAAGCTTTCTTT
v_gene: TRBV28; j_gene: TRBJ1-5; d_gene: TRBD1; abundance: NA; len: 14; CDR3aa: CASAQGASNQPQHF; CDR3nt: TGTGCCAGTGCACAGGGGGCAAGCAATCAGCCCCAGCATTTT
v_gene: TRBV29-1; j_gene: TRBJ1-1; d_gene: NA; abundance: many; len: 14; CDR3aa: CSVEKPSRSTEAFF; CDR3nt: TGCAGCGTTGAAAAGCCGTCTCGATCTACTGAAGCTTTCTTT
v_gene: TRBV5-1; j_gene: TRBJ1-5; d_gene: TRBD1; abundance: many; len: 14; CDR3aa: CASSIQGQGQPQHF; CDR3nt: TGCGCCAGCAGCATACAGGGGCAGGGTCAGCCCCAGCATTTT
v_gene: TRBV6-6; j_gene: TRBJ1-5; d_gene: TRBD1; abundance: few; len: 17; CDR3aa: CASSWGGTVDSNQPQHF; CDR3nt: TGTGCCAGCAGTTGGGGCGGGACAGTGGATAGCAATCAGCCCCAGCATTTT
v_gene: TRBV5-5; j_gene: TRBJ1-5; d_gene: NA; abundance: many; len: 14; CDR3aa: CASSGGQHNQPQHF; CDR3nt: TGTGCCAGCAGTGGTGGACAGCACAATCAGCCCCAGCATTTT
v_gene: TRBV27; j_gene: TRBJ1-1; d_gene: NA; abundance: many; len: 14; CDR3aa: CASSLLQGNTEAFF; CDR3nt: TGTGCCAGCAGCCTTTTACAGGGGAACACTGAAGCTTTCTTT
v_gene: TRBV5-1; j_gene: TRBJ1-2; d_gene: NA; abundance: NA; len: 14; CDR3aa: CASSLEGRGFGYTF; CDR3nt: TGCGCCAGCAGCTTGGAGGGCAGGGGCTTTGGCTACACCTTC
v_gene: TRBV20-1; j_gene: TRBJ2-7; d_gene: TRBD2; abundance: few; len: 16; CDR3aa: CSARDVLAGGGYEQYF; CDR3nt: TGCAGTGCTAGAGATGTACTAGCGGGGGGAGGATACGAGCAGTACTTC
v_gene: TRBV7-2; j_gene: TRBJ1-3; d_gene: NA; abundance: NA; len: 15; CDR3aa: CASGLGFLGGNTIYF; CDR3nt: TGTGCCAGCGGCTTAGGATTTTTGGGTGGAAACACCATATATTTT
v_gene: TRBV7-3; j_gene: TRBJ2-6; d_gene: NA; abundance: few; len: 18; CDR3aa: CASSLRGTTLSGANVLTF; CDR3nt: TGTGCCAGCAGCTTACGGGGCACTACCCTCTCTGGGGCCAACGTCCTGACTTTC
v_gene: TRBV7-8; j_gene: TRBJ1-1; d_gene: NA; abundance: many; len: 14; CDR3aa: CASSLGGRHTEAFF; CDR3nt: TGTGCCAGCAGCTTAGGAGGCAGACACACTGAAGCTTTCTTT
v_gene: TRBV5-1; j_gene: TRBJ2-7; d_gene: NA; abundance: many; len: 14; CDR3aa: CASSLAGNTYEQYF; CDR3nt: TGCGCCAGCAGCTTGGCCGGGAACACCTACGAGCAGTACTTC
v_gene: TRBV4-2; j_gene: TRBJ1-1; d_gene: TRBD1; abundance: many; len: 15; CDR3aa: CASSSPTGFNTEAFF; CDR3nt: TGTGCCAGCAGTTCTCCGACAGGGTTTAACACTGAAGCTTTCTTT
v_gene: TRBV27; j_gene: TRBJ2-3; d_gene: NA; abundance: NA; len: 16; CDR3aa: CASSVSGPRNTDTQYF; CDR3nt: TGTGCCAGCAGTGTTTCCGGGCCCCGCAACACAGATACGCAGTATTTT
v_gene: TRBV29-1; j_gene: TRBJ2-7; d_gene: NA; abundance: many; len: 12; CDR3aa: CSALGALYEQYF; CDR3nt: TGCAGCGCCTTGGGGGCCCTCTACGAGCAGTACTTC
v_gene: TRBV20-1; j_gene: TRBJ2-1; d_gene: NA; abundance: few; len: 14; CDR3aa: CSARAHGSYNEQFF; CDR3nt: TGCAGTGCTAGGGCTCACGGCTCCTACAATGAGCAGTTCTTC
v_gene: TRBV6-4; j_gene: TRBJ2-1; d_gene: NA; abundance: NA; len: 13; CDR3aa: CASSDGPLGEQFF; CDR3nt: TGTGCCAGCAGTGACGGACCACTGGGGGAGCAGTTCTTC
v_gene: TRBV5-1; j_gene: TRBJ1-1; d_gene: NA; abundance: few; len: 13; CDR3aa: CASSLGAGTEAFF; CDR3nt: TGCGCCAGCAGCTTGGGGGCAGGCACTGAAGCTTTCTTT
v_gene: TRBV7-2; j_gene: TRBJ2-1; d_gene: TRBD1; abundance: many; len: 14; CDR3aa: CASSLTGGGYEQFF; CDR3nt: TGTGCCAGCAGCTTGACAGGGGGCGGTTATGAGCAGTTCTTC
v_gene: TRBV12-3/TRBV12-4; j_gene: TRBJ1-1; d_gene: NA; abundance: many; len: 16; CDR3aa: CASSLNHGLGNTEAFF; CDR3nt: TGTGCCAGCAGTCTTAACCACGGACTGGGGAACACTGAAGCTTTCTTT
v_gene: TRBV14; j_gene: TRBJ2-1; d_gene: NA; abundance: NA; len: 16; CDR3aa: CASSRLASLSYNEQFF; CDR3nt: TGTGCCAGCAGCCGCCTCGCCAGCCTCTCCTACAATGAGCAGTTCTTC
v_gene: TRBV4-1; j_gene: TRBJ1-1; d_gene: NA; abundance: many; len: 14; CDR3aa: CASSQGETMPEAFF; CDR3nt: TGCGCCAGCAGCCAAGGAGAGACGATGCCTGAAGCTTTCTTT
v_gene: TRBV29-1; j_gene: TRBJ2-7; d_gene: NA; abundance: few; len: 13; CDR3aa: CSVEGPLLNEQYF; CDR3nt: TGCAGCGTTGAAGGCCCCCTCTTGAACGAGCAGTACTTC
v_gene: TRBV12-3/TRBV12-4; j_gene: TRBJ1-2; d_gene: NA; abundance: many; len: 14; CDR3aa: CASSLWDGNYGYTF; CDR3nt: TGTGCCAGCAGTTTATGGGACGGGAACTATGGCTACACCTTC
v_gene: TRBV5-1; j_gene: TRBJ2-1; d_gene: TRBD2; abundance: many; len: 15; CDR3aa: CASTYAGTSNNEQFF; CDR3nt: TGCGCCAGCACCTACGCCGGGACTAGCAACAATGAGCAGTTCTTC
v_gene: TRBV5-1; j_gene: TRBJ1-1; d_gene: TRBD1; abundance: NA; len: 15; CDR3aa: CASSSNRGSNTEAFF; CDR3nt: TGCGCCAGCAGCTCTAACAGGGGCTCGAACACTGAAGCTTTCTTT
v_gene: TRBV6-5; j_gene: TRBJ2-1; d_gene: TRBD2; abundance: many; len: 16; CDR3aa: CASSTHASGRVNEQFF; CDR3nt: TGTGCCAGCAGTACTCACGCTAGCGGGAGGGTCAATGAGCAGTTCTTC
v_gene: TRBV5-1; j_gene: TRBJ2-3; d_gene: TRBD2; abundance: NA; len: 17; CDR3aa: CASSPNLAGGSTDTQYF; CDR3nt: TGCGCCAGCAGCCCTAATCTAGCGGGAGGCTCCACAGATACGCAGTATTTT
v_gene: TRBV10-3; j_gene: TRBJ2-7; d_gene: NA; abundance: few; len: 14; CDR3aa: CAISVGTLGYEQYF; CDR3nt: TGTGCCATCAGTGTAGGGACCCTCGGGTACGAGCAGTACTTC
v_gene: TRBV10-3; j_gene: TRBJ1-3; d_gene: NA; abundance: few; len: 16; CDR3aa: CAISSVRARSGNTIYF; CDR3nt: TGTGCCATCAGCTCCGTCCGGGCACGGTCTGGAAACACCATATATTTT
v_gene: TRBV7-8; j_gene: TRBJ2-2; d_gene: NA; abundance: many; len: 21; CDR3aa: CASSQVGVGQTPRSNTGELFF; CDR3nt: TGTGCCAGCAGCCAGGTAGGAGTCGGACAGACTCCAAGATCGAACACCGGGGAGCTGTTTTTT
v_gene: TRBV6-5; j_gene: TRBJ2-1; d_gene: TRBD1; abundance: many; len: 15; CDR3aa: CASSPDRGVWSEQFF; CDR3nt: TGTGCCAGCAGTCCGGACAGGGGGGTTTGGAGTGAGCAGTTCTTC
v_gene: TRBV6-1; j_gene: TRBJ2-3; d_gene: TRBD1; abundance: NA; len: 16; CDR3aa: CASSDRQGLRTDTQYF; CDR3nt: TGTGCCAGCAGTGACCGACAGGGGTTAAGAACAGATACGCAGTATTTT
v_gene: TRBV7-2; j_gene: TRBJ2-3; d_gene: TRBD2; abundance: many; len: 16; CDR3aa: CASSFPTSGRGWAQYF; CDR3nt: TGTGCCAGCAGCTTTCCGACTAGCGGGAGAGGATGGGCGCAGTATTTT
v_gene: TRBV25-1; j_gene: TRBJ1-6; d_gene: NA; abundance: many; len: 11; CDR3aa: CASSGGGQLHF; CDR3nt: TGTGCCAGCAGTGGCGGAGGACAGCTCCACTTT
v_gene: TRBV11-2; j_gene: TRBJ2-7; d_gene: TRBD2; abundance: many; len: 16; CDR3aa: CASRGYQGLAGDEQYF; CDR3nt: TGTGCCAGCAGAGGATACCAGGGACTAGCAGGCGACGAGCAGTACTTC
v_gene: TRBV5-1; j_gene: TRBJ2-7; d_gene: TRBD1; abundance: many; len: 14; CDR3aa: CASSPGTERDEQYF; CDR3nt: TGCGCCAGCAGCCCCGGGACAGAACGAGACGAGCAGTACTTC
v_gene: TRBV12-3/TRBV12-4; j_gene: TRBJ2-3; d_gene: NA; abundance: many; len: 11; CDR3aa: CASSLQNTQYF; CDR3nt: TGTGCCAGCAGTTTGCAAAATACGCAGTATTTT
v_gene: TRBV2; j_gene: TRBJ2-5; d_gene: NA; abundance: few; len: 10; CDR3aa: CASSEETQYF; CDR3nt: TGTGCCAGCAGTGAAGAGACCCAGTACTTC
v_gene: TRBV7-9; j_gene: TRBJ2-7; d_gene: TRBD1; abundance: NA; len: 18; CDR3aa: CASSLGTGNPLVPYEQYF; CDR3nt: TGTGCCAGCAGCTTAGGGACAGGGAATCCGCTAGTGCCCTACGAGCAGTACTTC
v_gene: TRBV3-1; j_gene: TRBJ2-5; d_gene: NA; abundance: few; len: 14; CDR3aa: CASSQGSSVETQYF; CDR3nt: TGTGCCAGCAGCCAAGGGTCATCGGTGGAGACCCAGTACTTC
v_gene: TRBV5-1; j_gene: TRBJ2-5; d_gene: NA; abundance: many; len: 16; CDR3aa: CASSLRPGSIGETQYF; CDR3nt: TGCGCCAGCAGCTTGCGGCCAGGGTCTATTGGAGAGACCCAGTACTTC
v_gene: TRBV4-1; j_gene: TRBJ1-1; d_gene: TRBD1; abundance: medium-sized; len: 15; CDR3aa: CASSQLRDRGSEAFF; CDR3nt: TGCGCCAGCAGCCAGCTCCGGGACAGGGGGTCTGAAGCTTTCTTT
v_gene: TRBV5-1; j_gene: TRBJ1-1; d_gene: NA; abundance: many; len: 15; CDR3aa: CASSLAPIPNTEAFF; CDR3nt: TGCGCCAGCAGCTTGGCTCCCATTCCGAACACTGAAGCTTTCTTT
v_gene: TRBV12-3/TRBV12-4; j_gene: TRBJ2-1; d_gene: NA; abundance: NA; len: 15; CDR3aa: CASSLGTAFYNEQFF; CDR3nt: TGTGCCAGCAGTTTAGGGACTGCTTTCTACAATGAGCAGTTCTTC
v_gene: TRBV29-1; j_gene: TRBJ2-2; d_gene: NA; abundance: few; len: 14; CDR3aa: CSVASRGNSGELFF; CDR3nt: TGCAGCGTTGCATCCCGCGGGAATAGCGGGGAGCTGTTTTTT
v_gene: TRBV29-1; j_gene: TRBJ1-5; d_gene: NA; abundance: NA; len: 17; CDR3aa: CSVEDKKCPEDWQPQHF; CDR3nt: TGCAGCGTTGAAGATAAGAAGTGCCCAGAGGACTGGCAGCCCCAGCATTTT
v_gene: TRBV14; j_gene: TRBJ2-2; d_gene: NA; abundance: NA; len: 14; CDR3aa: CASSQLRGTGELFF; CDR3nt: TGTGCCAGCAGCCAATTAAGGGGTACCGGGGAGCTGTTTTTT
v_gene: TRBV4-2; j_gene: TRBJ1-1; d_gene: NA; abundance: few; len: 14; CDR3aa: CASSQERGVTEAFF; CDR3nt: TGTGCCAGCAGCCAAGAACGGGGTGTCACTGAAGCTTTCTTT
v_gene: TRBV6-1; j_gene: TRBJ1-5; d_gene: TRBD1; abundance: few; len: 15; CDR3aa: CASSIQGASNQPQHF; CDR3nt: TGTGCCAGCAGCATACAGGGGGCCAGCAATCAGCCCCAGCATTTT
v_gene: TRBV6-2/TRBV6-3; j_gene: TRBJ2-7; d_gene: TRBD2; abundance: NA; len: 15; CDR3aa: CASSYRGLGSYEQYF; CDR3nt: TGTGCCAGCAGTTACAGGGGACTAGGATCCTACGAGCAGTACTTC
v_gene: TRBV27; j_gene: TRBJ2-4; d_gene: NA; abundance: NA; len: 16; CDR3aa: CASSWVGQTAKNIQYF; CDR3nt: TGTGCCAGCAGTTGGGTGGGGCAGACAGCCAAAAACATTCAGTACTTC